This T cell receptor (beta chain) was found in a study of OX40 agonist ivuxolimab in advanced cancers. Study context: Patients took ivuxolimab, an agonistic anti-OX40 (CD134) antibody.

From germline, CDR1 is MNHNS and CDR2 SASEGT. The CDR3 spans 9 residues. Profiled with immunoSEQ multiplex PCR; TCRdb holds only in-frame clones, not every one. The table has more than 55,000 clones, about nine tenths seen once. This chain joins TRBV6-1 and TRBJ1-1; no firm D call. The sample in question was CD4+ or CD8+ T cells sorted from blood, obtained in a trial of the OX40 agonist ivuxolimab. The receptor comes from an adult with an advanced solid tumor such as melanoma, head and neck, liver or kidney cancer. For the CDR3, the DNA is TGTGCTGTTGGGACTGAAGCTTTCTTT. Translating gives CAVGTEAFF.